The next 23 T cell receptor beta chains were all read from a single sample in a study of T-cell reconstitution after alpha-beta-depleted transplantation in children. Preparation of the TCRbeta library used unique molecular identifiers. TCRdb ran MiXCR on the PCR reads and lists one entry per CDR3 protein. The sample has approximately 490,000 distinct CDR3 sequences, around 12% seen once. Source: PBMCs from the stem cell graft donor, taken from the stem cell graft. These receptors came from a human donor who donated a stem cell graft to a child with combined immunodeficiency.

Many counts were recorded for this clonotype. The chain employs TRBV20-1 and TRBJ2-5, with 10 bases matching TRBD2. The trim removed 1 base at V and 5 bases at J, leaving 4 bases unmatched. The CDR3 has 14 residues. The germline V gene has CDR1 DFQATT and CDR2 SNEGSKA (reference sequence). CDR3 sequence reads: CSARVKAGGETQYF. The CDR3 bases are TGCAGTGCTAGAGTTAAAGCGGGGGGGGAGACCCAGTACTTC.

This clonotype occurred a few times. The chain employs TRBV18 and TRBJ2-2; no clear D. Per the germline V gene, CDR1 is KGHSH and CDR2 is LQKENI. The CDR3 spans 14 residues. V lost 3 bases and J lost 4, with 9 bases in between. CDR3 in DNA: TGTGCCAGCTCACCGGAAGGACCCACCGGGGAGCTGTTTTTT. Protein product: CASSPEGPTGELFF.

This sequence joins TRBV24-1 and TRBJ2-3; TRBD2 is a possible D gene (5 bases). CDR1 KGHDR and CDR2 SFDVKD come from the germline V gene. V was pared by 4 bases and J by 7 bases, with 17 bases between. The CDR3 loop spans 15 amino acids. CDR3 coding DNA: TGTGCCACCAGTGAGAACAGCGTACTAGGATATACGCAGTATTTT. Amino acid sequence: CATSENSVLGYTQYF.

This clonotype has a handful of counts. The V and J genes are TRBV20-1 and TRBJ2-5, with 12 bases fitting TRBD1. Trimming cost V 6 bases and J 3 bases; bases outside gene matches: 11. Germline-derived CDR1 and CDR2 are DFQATT and SNEGSKA (reference sequence). The CDR3 covers 16 residues. CDR3 in amino acids: CSAIPSGQGAEETQYF. Here the CDR3 DNA reads TGCAGTGCCATACCCTCGGGACAGGGGGCCGAAGAGACCCAGTACTTC.

This clonotype was counted at least ten times. The chain uses TRBV24-1 and TRBJ2-1; 9 nucleotides match TRBD1. Germline trimming cut 7 bases from V and 9 bases from J; bases unmatched to any gene: 6. The CDR3 runs 13 residues. Germline CDR1 is KGHDR and CDR2 is SFDVKD. CDR3 sequence reads: CATRSTGGLEQFF. CDR3 in DNA: TGTGCCACCAGGAGTACAGGGGGCCTTGAGCAGTTCTTC.

This clonotype has a count of ten or more. The gene calls are TRBV5-6 and TRBJ2-5, with a tentative D call TRBD1 (6 bases). CDR3 length: 13 residues. Germline CDR1 is SGHDT and CDR2 is YYEEEE. V lost 4 bases and J lost 4, with 11 bases in between. The DNA of the CDR3 is TGTGCCAGCAGCATGGCAGGGGTAGAGACCCAGTACTTC. The encoded protein is CASSMAGVETQYF. Together with reference TRBV5-6 and TRBJ2-5, the CDR3 gives the full variable domain: DAGVTQSPTHLIKTRGQQVTLRCSPKSGHDTVSWYQQALGQGPQFIFQYYEEEERQRGNFPDRFSGHQFPNYSSELNVNALLLGDSALYLCASSMAGVETQYFGPGTRLLVL.

This clonotype was counted ten times or more. Here the CDR3 DNA reads TGTGCCAGCAGCCCTAACCGAGGGAGCCAAGAGACCCAGTACTTC. This translates into CASSPNRGSQETQYF. J is TRBJ2-5 and V is TRBV4-2; a weak D match, TRBD2 (5 bases). CDR1 is LGHNA, CDR2 YNFKEQ, per germline. The length of the CDR3 is 15 residues. Trimming stripped 4 bases from V and 1 base from J, with 13 bases between.

J is TRBJ2-5 and V is TRBV9, with a possible D match to TRBD2 (6 bases). The germline V gene has CDR1 SGDLS and CDR2 YYNGEE. Trimming left V 0 bases short and J 3 bases short, with 9 bases between. The CDR3 spans 14 residues. CDR3 nucleotides: TGTGCCAGCAGCGTAGAAGGAGGGGAAGAGACCCAGTACTTC. Protein sequence: CASSVEGGEETQYF. Using reference TRBV9 and TRBJ2-5 for the parts outside the CDR3, the full variable domain is DSGVTQTPKHLITATGQRVTLRCSPRSGDLSVYWYQQSLDQGLQFLIQYYNGEERAKGNILERFSAQQFPDLHSELNLSSLELGDSALYFCASSVEGGEETQYFGPGTRLLVL.

This clonotype was found a few times. V and J are TRBV10-3 and TRBJ2-7, with 7 positions matching TRBD2. V lost 0 bases and J lost 6; bases outside the gene matches: 8. The CDR3 length is 15 residues. Germline CDR1 and CDR2: ENHRY and SYGVKD. This CDR3 reads CAISESRSSGGEQYF. DNA of the CDR3: TGTGCCATCAGTGAGTCTCGGTCTAGCGGAGGCGAGCAGTACTTC.

This clonotype was counted ten times or more. This chain connects TRBV20-1 to TRBJ2-2, with unresolved D. CDR3 size: 13 residues. Trimming took off 2 bases at V and 2 bases at J, with 6 bases between the two ends. Per germline, CDR1 DFQATT and CDR2 SNEGSKA (reference sequence). CDR3 residues: CSARRHNTGELFF. In DNA, the CDR3 is TGCAGTGCTAGACGGCACAACACCGGGGAGCTGTTTTTT.

This clonotype appeared many times. The chain carries TRBV29-1 and TRBJ1-5, with D tentatively TRBD1 (6 bases). The CDR3 extends over 14 amino acids. The germline V and J ends were trimmed by 6 bases and 2 bases, with 14 bases remaining between them. CDR1 SQVTM and CDR2 ANQGSEA come from the germline V gene. The CDR3 protein is CSVATGFGNQPQHF. The CDR3 DNA sequence: TGCAGCGTGGCCACAGGGTTCGGCAATCAGCCCCAGCATTTT.

This clonotype was counted between two and nine times. V gene TRBV28 combines with J gene TRBJ2-7; 12 bases are a match to TRBD2. This CDR3 region has 20 residues. V lost 4 bases and J lost 5; bases outside the gene matches: 21. From germline, CDR1 is MDHEN and CDR2 SYDVKM. This chain's CDR3 is CASSSRAGGRLAGVIDEQYF. The CDR3, as DNA: TGTGCCAGCAGTTCGCGCGCGGGAGGAAGACTAGCGGGAGTTATCGACGAGCAGTACTTC.

This clonotype was observed a handful of times. One end of the junction is discordant with germline, which a read error may explain. CDR3 DNA: TGCGCCAGCAGCCAACGGGGCGAGACAGATACACAGTATTTT. It yields the protein CASSQRGETDTQYF. The genes are TRBV4-3 and TRBJ2-3; D possibly matches TRBD1 or TRBD2 (5 bases each). This CDR3 is 14 amino acids long. CDR1 is LGHNA, CDR2 YSLEER, per germline.

This clonotype was seen a handful of times. CDR3 amino acids: CSAATLLPTSGSISYEQYF. The DNA of the CDR3 is TGCAGTGCGGCCACGTTGCTCCCGACTAGCGGGAGTATCTCCTACGAGCAGTACTTC. V is TRBV20-1 and J is TRBJ2-7, with 12 bases matching TRBD2. Germline lookup yields CDR1 DFQATT and CDR2 SNEGSKA (reference sequence). The CDR3 spans 19 residues. V shed 6 bases and J 0 bases; nucleotides not matched to a gene: 18.

This clonotype was seen at least ten times. The V and J genes are TRBV5-4 and TRBJ2-3, with TRBD2 identical over 8 bases. With V trimmed by 0 bases and J by 1 base, 1 base remained unmatched. The germline V gene has CDR1 SGHNT and CDR2 YYREEE (reference sequence). This CDR3 contains 15 residues. Written as DNA, the CDR3 is TGTGCCAGCAGCTTGGCGGGGGGGCGCACAGATACGCAGTATTTT. Its protein is CASSLAGGRTDTQYF.

The V gene is TRBV12-3 or TRBV12-4, the J gene TRBJ2-7; 10 bases map to TRBD1. This CDR3 is built from 13 residues. V lost 8 bases, J lost 5 bases, and 6 bases stayed unmatched. CDR3 loop: CASGGQGFNEQYF. CDR3 nucleotides: TGTGCCAGCGGGGGACAGGGGTTCAACGAGCAGTACTTC.

This clonotype appeared a few times. This chain uses TRBV20-1 with TRBJ2-1, with 11 nucleotides matching TRBD2. CDR1 is DFQATT and CDR2 is SNEGSKA in the germline V gene (reference sequence). Losses at the gene ends were 1 base for V and 9 bases for J; bases not matched to a gene: 14. The CDR3 covers 17 residues. The chain's CDR3 is CSARGRDPTSGIGEQFF. CDR3 DNA: TGCAGTGCTAGAGGCCGGGACCCGACTAGCGGGATAGGTGAGCAGTTCTTC.

For this clonotype: It is likely a read error, because the conserved phenylalanine at the end of the CDR3 is missing. The rearrangement links TRBV7-9 to TRBJ1-4, with D possibly TRBD1 on 5 matching bases. In germline, CDR1 is SEHNR, CDR2 FQNEAQ (reference sequence). V was pared by 4 bases and J by 5 bases, with 8 bases between. The CDR3 totals 13 residues. DNA for the CDR3: TGTGCCAGCAGCTCCCGACAGAATGAAAAACTGTTTTGT. This sequence encodes CASSSRQNEKLFC.

The sample holds a few counts of this clonotype. The chain links TRBV27 to TRBJ2-7; perhaps D is TRBD1 or TRBD2 (6 bases each). Germline lookup yields CDR1 MNHEY and CDR2 SMNVEV (reference sequence). The CDR3 has 15 residues. Between the trimmed V and J ends, which lost 5 bases and 8 bases, there was a span of 22 bases. CDR3 coding DNA: TGTGCCAGCAGTCCCAGCTGGGGGGCGCGTGACAAGCAGTACTTC. Translation gives CASSPSWGARDKQYF.

Many counts were recorded for this clonotype. The chain links TRBV25-1 to TRBJ2-7; perhaps D is TRBD1 or TRBD2 (5 bases each). The CDR3 is 13 residues long. Trimming removed 6 bases from V and 3 bases from J, with 12 bases in between. Germline CDR1 and CDR2: MGHDK and SYGVNS. This CDR3 reads CASSWGRDYEQYF. The CDR3 nucleotides read TGTGCCAGCAGCTGGGGCCGGGACTACGAGCAGTACTTC.

This clonotype was counted only a few times. The chain is built from TRBV27 and TRBJ2-6, with 10 bases identical to TRBD1. The length of the CDR3 is 16 residues. Germline CDR1 and CDR2: MNHEY and SMNVEV (reference sequence). V dropped 6 bases and J dropped 4; count of bases not matched to a gene: 6. The CDR3 nucleotides are TGTGCCAGCAGGAGGGACAGGGGATCCGGGGCCAACGTCCTGACTTTC. This gives the protein CASRRDRGSGANVLTF.

V is TRBV20-1 and J is TRBJ2-5; 10 nucleotides match TRBD1. This CDR3 region has 15 residues. V lost 3 bases, J lost 5 bases, and 9 bases stayed unmatched. Germline CDR1 DFQATT, CDR2 SNEGSKA (reference sequence). CDR3 sequence (DNA): TGCAGTGCTAGGGAGGACAGGGGGGTCCAGGAGACCCAGTACTTC. Its translation: CSAREDRGVQETQYF.

The V and J genes are TRBV5-4 and TRBJ2-7, with D uncertain. This CDR3 comprises 15 residues. Trimming took off 1 base at V and 0 bases at J, with 11 bases between the two ends. From germline, CDR1 is SGHNT and CDR2 YYREEE (reference sequence). For the CDR3, the DNA is TGTGCCAGCAGCTTGCTCGGAGAAGGCTCCTACGAGCAGTACTTC. Encoded protein: CASSLLGEGSYEQYF. Full variable domain (rest looked up from reference TRBV5-4 and TRBJ2-7): ETGVTQSPTHLIKTRGQQVTLRCSSQSGHNTVSWYQQALGQGPQFIFQYYREEENGRGNFPPRFSGLQFPNYSSELNVNALELDDSALYLCASSLLGEGSYEQYFGPGTRLTVT.